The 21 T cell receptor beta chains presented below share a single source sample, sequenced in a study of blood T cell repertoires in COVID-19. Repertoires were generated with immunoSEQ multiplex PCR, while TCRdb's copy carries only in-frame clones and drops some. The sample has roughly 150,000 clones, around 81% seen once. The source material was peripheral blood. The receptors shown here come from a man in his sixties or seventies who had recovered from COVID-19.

The CDR3 coding sequence is TGCGCCACTACAGGGGACCAGAACACTGAAGCTTTCTTT. This translates into CATTGDQNTEAFF. The chain has TRBV5-1 and TRBJ1-1; 7 nucleotides agree with TRBD1. Germline CDR1 and CDR2: SGHRS and YFSETQ. Trimming cost V 9 bases and J 1 base; bases outside gene matches: 6. The CDR3 is made up of 13 amino acids.

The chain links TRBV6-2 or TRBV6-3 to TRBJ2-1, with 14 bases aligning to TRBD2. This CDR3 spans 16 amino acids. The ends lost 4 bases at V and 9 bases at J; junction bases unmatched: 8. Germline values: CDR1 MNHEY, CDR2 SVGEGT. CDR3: CASSFPTSGRASEQFF. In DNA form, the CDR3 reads TGTGCCAGCAGTTTCCCGACTAGCGGGAGGGCCAGTGAGCAGTTCTTC.

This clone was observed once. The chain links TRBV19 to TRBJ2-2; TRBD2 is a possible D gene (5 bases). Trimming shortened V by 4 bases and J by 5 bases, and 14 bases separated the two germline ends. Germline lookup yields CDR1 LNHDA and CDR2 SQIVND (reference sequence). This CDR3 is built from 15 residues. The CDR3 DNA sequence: TGTGCCAGTAGTAGACGGGATGGCTGGACCGGGGAGCTGTTTTTT. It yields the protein CASSRRDGWTGELFF.

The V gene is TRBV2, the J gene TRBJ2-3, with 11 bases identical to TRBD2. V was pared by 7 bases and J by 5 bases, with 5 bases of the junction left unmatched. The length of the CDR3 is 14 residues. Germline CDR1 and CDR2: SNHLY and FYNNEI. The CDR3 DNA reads TGTGCCAGCAAAGTGCTAGCGGGAGGAGATACGCAGTATTTT. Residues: CASKVLAGGDTQYF.

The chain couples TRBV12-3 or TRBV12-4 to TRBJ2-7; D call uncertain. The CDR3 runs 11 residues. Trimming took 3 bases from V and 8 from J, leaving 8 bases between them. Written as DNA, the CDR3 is TGTGCCAGCAGTTTCGGTTTCCAGCAGTACTTC. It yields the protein CASSFGFQQYF.

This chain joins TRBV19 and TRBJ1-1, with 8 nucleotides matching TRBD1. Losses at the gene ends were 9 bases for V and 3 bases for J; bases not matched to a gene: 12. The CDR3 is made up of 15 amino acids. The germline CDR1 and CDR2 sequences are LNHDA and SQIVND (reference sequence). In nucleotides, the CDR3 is TGTGCCAGCGGGTCACGCCCGACAGGGGACACTGAAGCTTTCTTT. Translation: CASGSRPTGDTEAFF.

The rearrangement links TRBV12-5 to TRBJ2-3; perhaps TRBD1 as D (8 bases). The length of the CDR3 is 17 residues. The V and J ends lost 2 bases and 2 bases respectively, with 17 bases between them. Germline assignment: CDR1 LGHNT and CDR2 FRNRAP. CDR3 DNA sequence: TGTGCTAGTGGTTTGTCCACAGGGGGGAGGGCCACAGATACGCAGTATTTT. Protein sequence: CASGLSTGGRATDTQYF.

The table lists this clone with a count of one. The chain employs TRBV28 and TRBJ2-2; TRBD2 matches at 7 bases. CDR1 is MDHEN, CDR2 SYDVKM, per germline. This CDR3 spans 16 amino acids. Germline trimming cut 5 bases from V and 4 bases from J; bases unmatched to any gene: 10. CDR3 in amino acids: CASSPPGGSVTGELFF. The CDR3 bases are TGTGCCAGCAGTCCTCCGGGCGGGAGTGTCACCGGGGAGCTGTTTTTT.

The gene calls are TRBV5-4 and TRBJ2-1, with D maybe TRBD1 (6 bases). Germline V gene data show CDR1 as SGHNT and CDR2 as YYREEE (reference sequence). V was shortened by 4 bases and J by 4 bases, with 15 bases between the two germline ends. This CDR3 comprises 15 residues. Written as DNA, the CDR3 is TGTGCCAGCAGCCCGTCGGGACAAAGATACAATGAGCAGTTCTTC. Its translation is CASSPSGQRYNEQFF.

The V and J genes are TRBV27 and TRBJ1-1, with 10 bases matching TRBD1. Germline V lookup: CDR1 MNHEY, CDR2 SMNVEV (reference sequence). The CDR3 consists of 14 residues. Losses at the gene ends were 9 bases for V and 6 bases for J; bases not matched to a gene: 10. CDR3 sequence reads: CARPRDRGLAEAFF. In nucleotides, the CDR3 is TGTGCCAGGCCCCGGGACAGGGGTCTGGCTGAAGCTTTCTTT.

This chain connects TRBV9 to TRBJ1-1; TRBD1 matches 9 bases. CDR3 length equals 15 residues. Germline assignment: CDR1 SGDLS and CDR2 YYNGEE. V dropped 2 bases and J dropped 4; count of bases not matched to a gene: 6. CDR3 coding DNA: TGTGCCAGCAGCGTGGACCAGACAGGGGGCACTGAAGCTTTCTTT. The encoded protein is CASSVDQTGGTEAFF.

CDR3 DNA: TGTGCCACTTCACTAGGGACCGGGGAGCTGTTTTTT. Its translation: CATSLGTGELFF. J is TRBJ2-2 and V is TRBV10-3; D perhaps matches TRBD2 (5 bases). Germline CDR1 is ENHRY and CDR2 is SYGVKD. This CDR3 spans 12 amino acids. V was clipped by 10 bases and J by 5 bases, with 11 bases between them.

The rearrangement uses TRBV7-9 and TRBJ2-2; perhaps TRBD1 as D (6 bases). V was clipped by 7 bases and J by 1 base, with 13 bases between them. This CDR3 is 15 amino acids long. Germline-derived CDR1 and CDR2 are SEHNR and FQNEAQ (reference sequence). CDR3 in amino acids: CASKSGTRNTGELFF. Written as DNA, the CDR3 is TGTGCCAGCAAATCCGGGACACGGAACACCGGGGAGCTGTTTTTT.

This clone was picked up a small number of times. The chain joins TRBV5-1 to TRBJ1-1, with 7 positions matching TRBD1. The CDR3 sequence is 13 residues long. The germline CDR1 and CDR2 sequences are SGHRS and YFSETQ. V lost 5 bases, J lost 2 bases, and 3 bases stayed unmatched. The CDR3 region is CASRQGQNTEAFF. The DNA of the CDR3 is TGCGCCAGCAGACAGGGGCAAAACACTGAAGCTTTCTTT.

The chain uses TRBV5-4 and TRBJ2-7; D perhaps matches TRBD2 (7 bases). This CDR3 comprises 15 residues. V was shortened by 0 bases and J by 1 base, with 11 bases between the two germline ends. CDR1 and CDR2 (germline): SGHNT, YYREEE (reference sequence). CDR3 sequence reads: CASSLVGGLSYEQYF. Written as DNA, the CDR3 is TGTGCCAGCAGCTTGGTGGGGGGGCTATCCTACGAGCAGTACTTC.

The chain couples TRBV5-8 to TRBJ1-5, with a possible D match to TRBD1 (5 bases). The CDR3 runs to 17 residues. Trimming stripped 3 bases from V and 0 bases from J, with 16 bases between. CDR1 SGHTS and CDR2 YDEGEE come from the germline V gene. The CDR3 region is CASSSSAGRVSNQPQHF. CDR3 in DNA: TGTGCCAGCAGCTCTTCCGCGGGACGGGTTAGCAATCAGCCCCAGCATTTT. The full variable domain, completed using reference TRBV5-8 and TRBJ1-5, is EAGVTQSPTHLIKTRGQQATLRCSPISGHTSVYWYQQALGLGLQFLLWYDEGEERNRGNFPPRFSGRQFPNYSSELNVNALELEDSALYLCASSSSAGRVSNQPQHFGDGTRLSIL.

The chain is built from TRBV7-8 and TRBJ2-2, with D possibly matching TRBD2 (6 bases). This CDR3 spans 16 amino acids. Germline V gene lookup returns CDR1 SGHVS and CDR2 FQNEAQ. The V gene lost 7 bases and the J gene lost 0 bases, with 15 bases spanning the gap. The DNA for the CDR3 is TGTGCCAGCACCCTCCGGAGGGTTGCGAACACCGGGGAGCTGTTTTTT. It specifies CASTLRRVANTGELFF.

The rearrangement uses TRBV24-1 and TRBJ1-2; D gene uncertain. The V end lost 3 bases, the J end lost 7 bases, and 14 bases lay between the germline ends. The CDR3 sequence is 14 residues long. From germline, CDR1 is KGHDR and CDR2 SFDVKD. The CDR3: CATSDPSSSVGYTF. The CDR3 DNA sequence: TGTGCCACCAGTGATCCTTCTTCGTCTGTTGGCTACACCTTC.

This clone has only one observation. CDR3 in DNA: TGTGCCAGCAGTTTAGTGCCGGGAGGGCCAGCAGATACGCAGTATTTT. Amino acids: CASSLVPGGPADTQYF. V is TRBV27 and J is TRBJ2-3, with 8 positions matching TRBD2. Germline loops: CDR1 MNHEY, CDR2 SMNVEV (reference sequence). Losses at the gene ends were 2 bases for V and 4 bases for J; bases not matched to a gene: 8. The CDR3 is 16 residues long.

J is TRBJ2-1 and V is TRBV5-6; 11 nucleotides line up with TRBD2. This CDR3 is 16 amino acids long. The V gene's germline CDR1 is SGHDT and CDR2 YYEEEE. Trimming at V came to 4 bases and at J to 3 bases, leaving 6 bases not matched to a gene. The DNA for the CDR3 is TGTGCCAGCAGCCTGACTAGCGGGACCTTCTACAATGAGCAGTTCTTC. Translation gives CASSLTSGTFYNEQFF.

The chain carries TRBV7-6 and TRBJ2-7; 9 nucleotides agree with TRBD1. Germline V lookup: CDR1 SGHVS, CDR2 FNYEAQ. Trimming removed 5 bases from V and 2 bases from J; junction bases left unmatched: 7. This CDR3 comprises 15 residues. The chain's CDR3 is CASSSRTGVPYEQYF. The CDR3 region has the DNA TGTGCCAGCAGCAGTAGGACAGGGGTCCCCTACGAGCAGTACTTC.